A selection of T cell receptor beta chains follows, all from one sample in a study of shared clonotypes between healthy human individuals. The protocol was immunoSEQ multiplex PCR, while the TCRdb copy is restricted to in-frame clones and leaves out a portion. Among hundreds of thousands of clones, less than 98% were seen once, and the ten largest hold 0.057%. Sequenced sample: naive CD4+ T cells sorted from blood. The receptors originated from a woman aged 25 to 39 in good health. Each CDR3 is given with its conserved first and last residue. The D gene is left open where the match is weak. Size is omitted from some rows. Given values are once, few, many or a class for expanded clones.

V gene: TRBV7-9
clone size: NA
D gene: NA
J gene: TRBJ2-2
CDR3 DNA: TGTGCCAGCAGCCCCCGGTCCCAGAGCCTGAACACCGGGGAGCTGTTTTTT
CDR3 protein: CASSPRSQSLNTGELFF

V gene: TRBV7-2
clone size: NA
D gene: TRBD2
J gene: TRBJ2-7
CDR3 DNA: TGTGCCAGCAGCGACACCCGGCGGGGGTCTCTGGCCGAGCAGTACTTC
CDR3 protein: CASSDTRRGSLAEQYF

V gene: TRBV4-2
clone size: NA
D gene: TRBD1
J gene: TRBJ2-1
CDR3 DNA: TGTGCCAGCAGCCGAATTCGACAGGGACCCTCCTACAATGAGCAGTTCTTC
CDR3 protein: CASSRIRQGPSYNEQFF

V gene: TRBV19
clone size: NA
D gene: TRBD1
J gene: TRBJ1-1
CDR3 DNA: TGTGCCAGTAGTATAGACGGGACAGGGGCCCTGAACACTGAAGCTTTCTTT
CDR3 protein: CASSIDGTGALNTEAFF

V gene: TRBV5-1
clone size: NA
D gene: TRBD2
J gene: TRBJ2-5
CDR3 DNA: TGCGCCAGCAGCACAGGACTAGCGGTGTACCAAGAGACCCAGTACTTC
CDR3 protein: CASSTGLAVYQETQYF

V gene: TRBV5-1
clone size: NA
D gene: TRBD2
J gene: TRBJ2-5
CDR3 DNA: TGCGCCAGCAGCCCTGGGACTAGCGCCACCCAAGAGACCCAGTACTTC
CDR3 protein: CASSPGTSATQETQYF

V gene: TRBV5-1
clone size: NA
D gene: NA
J gene: TRBJ2-7
CDR3 DNA: TGCGCCAGCAGCCTCGCGAGGGGATCGTCCTACGAGCAGTACTTC
CDR3 protein: CASSLARGSSYEQYF

V gene: TRBV21-1
clone size: NA
D gene: NA
J gene: TRBJ2-3
CDR3 DNA: TGTGCCAGCAGCAAAGCAGACGGAGCTAGCACAGATACGCAGTATTTT
CDR3 protein: CASSKADGASTDTQYF

V gene: TRBV10-3
clone size: NA
D gene: TRBD2
J gene: TRBJ2-5
CDR3 DNA: TGTGCCATCAGTGAGAGGGGGAGAGCGGGAGCGGAGGAGCAGTACTTC
CDR3 protein: CAISERGRAGAEEQYF

V gene: TRBV11-2
clone size: NA
D gene: NA
J gene: TRBJ2-3
CDR3 DNA: TGTGCCAGCAGCTTCTCAAGCACAGATACGCAGTATTTT
CDR3 protein: CASSFSSTDTQYF

V gene: TRBV28
clone size: once
D gene: NA
J gene: TRBJ2-7
CDR3 DNA: TGTGCCAGCAGTCAGGTCCCGGGGCTCTACGAGCAGTACTTC
CDR3 protein: CASSQVPGLYEQYF

V gene: TRBV27
clone size: NA
D gene: TRBD2
J gene: TRBJ2-1
CDR3 DNA: TGTGCCAGCAGCCGGACCCTTGGCTCGGTTGGACTAGCGGAGGACTACAATGAGCAGTTCTTC
CDR3 protein: CASSRTLGSVGLAEDYNEQFF

V gene: TRBV5-3
clone size: NA
D gene: TRBD1
J gene: TRBJ2-1
CDR3 DNA: TGTGCCAGAAGCTTGTCCCAAGACAGGGACTCCTACAATGAGCAGTTCTTC
CDR3 protein: CARSLSQDRDSYNEQFF

V gene: TRBV6-1
clone size: NA
D gene: NA
J gene: TRBJ2-7
CDR3 DNA: TGTGCCAGCCGTAACAGGGCGAACTCCTACGAGCAGTACTTC
CDR3 protein: CASRNRANSYEQYF

V gene: TRBV6-5
clone size: NA
D gene: TRBD1
J gene: TRBJ1-1
CDR3 DNA: TGTGCCAGCTCCGATGGGCCGGACAGGGGCACTGAAGCTTTCTTT
CDR3 protein: CASSDGPDRGTEAFF

V gene: TRBV4-1
clone size: NA
D gene: NA
J gene: TRBJ1-5
CDR3 DNA: TGCGCCAGCAGCCAAGGGGAGGATGCGGGGAGGCCCCAGCATTTT
CDR3 protein: CASSQGEDAGRPQHF

V gene: TRBV11-2
clone size: NA
D gene: TRBD2
J gene: TRBJ2-7
CDR3 DNA: TGTGCCAGCAGCTACCTAGCGGGAGGGCCGGGGTACGAGCAGTACTTC
CDR3 protein: CASSYLAGGPGYEQYF

V gene: TRBV4-2
clone size: NA
D gene: TRBD1
J gene: TRBJ2-4
CDR3 DNA: TGTGCCAGCAGCCAACTTTTGTCGGGACAGGGTGAGGACATTCAGTACTTC
CDR3 protein: CASSQLLSGQGEDIQYF

V gene: TRBV6-4
clone size: NA
D gene: NA
J gene: TRBJ1-3
CDR3 DNA: TGTGCCAGCAGTCCCCAGGGACCCGGAAACACCATATATTTT
CDR3 protein: CASSPQGPGNTIYF

V gene: TRBV27
clone size: NA
D gene: NA
J gene: TRBJ2-2
CDR3 DNA: TGTGCCAGCACCTTGCGGGATGGTACCACCGGGGAGCTGTTTTTT
CDR3 protein: CASTLRDGTTGELFF

V gene: TRBV6-5
clone size: NA
D gene: NA
J gene: TRBJ2-5
CDR3 DNA: TGTGCCAGCGGGAGGGAGACCCAGTACTTC
CDR3 protein: CASGRETQYF

V gene: TRBV4-1
clone size: NA
D gene: TRBD2
J gene: TRBJ2-7
CDR3 DNA: TGCGCCAGCAGCCAAGGGGTATCGGCGGGAGATTGGGTGTACGAGCAGTACTTC
CDR3 protein: CASSQGVSAGDWVYEQYF

V gene: TRBV7-9
clone size: NA
D gene: NA
J gene: TRBJ2-5
CDR3 DNA: TGTGCCAGCAGCTTAGGCAATGAGAACCAGTACTTC
CDR3 protein: CASSLGNENQYF

V gene: TRBV4-1
clone size: NA
D gene: NA
J gene: TRBJ1-3
CDR3 DNA: TGCGCCAGCAGCCAAGCATTTTGGCGACAGTCTGGAAACACCATATATTTT
CDR3 protein: CASSQAFWRQSGNTIYF

V gene: TRBV9
clone size: NA
D gene: TRBD2
J gene: TRBJ2-1
CDR3 DNA: TGTGCCAGCAGCGTAGTGCGGGAGGGCTCCTACAATGAGCAGTTCTTC
CDR3 protein: CASSVVREGSYNEQFF

V gene: TRBV7-2
clone size: NA
D gene: NA
J gene: TRBJ2-7
CDR3 DNA: TGTGCCAGCAGTAAGGGGGGCTCCTACGAGCAGTACTTC
CDR3 protein: CASSKGGSYEQYF

V gene: TRBV6-5
clone size: NA
D gene: NA
J gene: TRBJ2-7
CDR3 DNA: TGTGCCAGCAGTTACGCTGGCAGACCTTTCTACGAGCAGTACTTC
CDR3 protein: CASSYAGRPFYEQYF

V gene: TRBV6-1
clone size: NA
D gene: NA
J gene: TRBJ2-2
CDR3 DNA: TGTGCCAGCATCTTGACAGGGAACACCGGGGAGCTGTTTTTT
CDR3 protein: CASILTGNTGELFF

V gene: TRBV5-4
clone size: NA
D gene: NA
J gene: TRBJ2-7
CDR3 DNA: TGTGCCAGCAGCTTGGAGACAAGCATGGACGAGCAGTACTTC
CDR3 protein: CASSLETSMDEQYF

V gene: TRBV28
clone size: NA
D gene: TRBD2
J gene: TRBJ2-7
CDR3 DNA: TGTGCCAGCAGTTTGGGGGGGTTCGGGGCCTACGAGCAGTACTTC
CDR3 protein: CASSLGGFGAYEQYF

V gene: TRBV4-2
clone size: NA
D gene: TRBD2
J gene: TRBJ2-1
CDR3 DNA: TGTGCCAGCAGCCAAGAAGGGACTAGCGGGGCCAATGAGCAGTTCTTC
CDR3 protein: CASSQEGTSGANEQFF

V gene: TRBV4-1
clone size: NA
D gene: NA
J gene: TRBJ1-4
CDR3 DNA: TGCGCCAGCAGCCAAGCTGTCACTGAAAAACTGTTTTTT
CDR3 protein: CASSQAVTEKLFF

V gene: TRBV19
clone size: once
D gene: NA
J gene: TRBJ1-5
CDR3 DNA: TGTGCCAGTAGACGAGGGGGAATTAGCAATCAGCCCCAGCATTTT
CDR3 protein: CASRRGGISNQPQHF

V gene: TRBV5-1
clone size: once
D gene: NA
J gene: TRBJ1-2
CDR3 DNA: TGCGCCAGCAGCTCCACTGGGGGGGACTATGGCTACACCTTC
CDR3 protein: CASSSTGGDYGYTF

V gene: TRBV29-1
clone size: NA
D gene: TRBD1
J gene: TRBJ2-7
CDR3 DNA: TGCAGCGTGCACCGACAGGGTCACGACGAGCAGTACTTC
CDR3 protein: CSVHRQGHDEQYF

V gene: TRBV6-1
clone size: once
D gene: NA
J gene: TRBJ1-1
CDR3 DNA: TGTGCCAGCAGGGACACCCAGAACACTGAAGCTTTCTTT
CDR3 protein: CASRDTQNTEAFF

V gene: TRBV28
clone size: NA
D gene: NA
J gene: TRBJ1-4
CDR3 DNA: TGTGCCACCGGGGGGGGTTTCGGTGGTGAAAAACTGTTTTTT
CDR3 protein: CATGGGFGGEKLFF

V gene: TRBV7-9
clone size: NA
D gene: NA
J gene: TRBJ1-3
CDR3 DNA: TGTGCCAGCAGCGCGACAGCCACTGCAGGAAACACCATATATTTT
CDR3 protein: CASSATATAGNTIYF

V gene: TRBV29-1
clone size: once
D gene: TRBD1
J gene: TRBJ2-7
CDR3 DNA: TGCAGCGTAGACAGGGGGGGCTACGAGCAGTACTTC
CDR3 protein: CSVDRGGYEQYF

V gene: TRBV19
clone size: once
D gene: NA
J gene: TRBJ2-1
CDR3 DNA: TGTGCCAGTAGGAAAGATCTAGCGATGACCTACAATGAGCAGTTCTTC
CDR3 protein: CASRKDLAMTYNEQFF

V gene: TRBV27
clone size: NA
D gene: TRBD2
J gene: TRBJ2-1
CDR3 DNA: TGTGCCAGCAGGCCCGCGGGGACTAGTAAATACAATGAGCAGTTCTTC
CDR3 protein: CASRPAGTSKYNEQFF